The clone carrying this TCR beta chain was detected ten times or more. The sample originates from a study of response to subunit inactivated influenza vaccine. TCRdb ran MiXCR on the RT-PCR reads and lists one entry per CDR3 protein. Among 550,000 to 600,000 distinct CDR3 sequences, about 12% were seen once, and the ten largest hold about 10%. The TCR sequence derives from a man in his fifties who received an inactivated influenza vaccine. The sequences come from PBMCs from blood, collected on the day of vaccination.

CDR3 nucleotides: TGTGCCAGCAGTTTAGGGCAGATAGAGACCCAGTACTTC. It translates to CASSLGQIETQYF. V is TRBV28 and J is TRBJ2-5; D is uncertain. This CDR3 has 13 residues. Germline V gives CDR1 MDHEN, CDR2 SYDVKM. Trimming took off 2 bases at V and 4 bases at J, with 8 bases between the two ends.